This entry lists 21 T cell receptor beta chains sequenced from one sample in a study of shared clonotypes between healthy human individuals. The assay was immunoSEQ multiplex PCR, and TCRdb's table has in-frame clones only and misses some. The sample includes approximately 620,000 clones, 95% to 98% of them seen just once. Sequenced input: naive CD4+ T cells sorted from blood. Described subset: CD45RA+ positively selected. Source of these receptors: a woman in her thirties in good health.

The rearrangement uses TRBV28 and TRBJ2-5; D is perhaps TRBD2 (6 bases). Germline CDR1 reads MDHEN; CDR2 reads SYDVKM. CDR3 length: 14 amino acids. V gave up 3 bases and J gave up 12 bases, with 20 bases separating them. This CDR3 is CASSFRGKGRLEYF. DNA of the CDR3: TGTGCCAGCAGTTTCCGGGGGAAGGGCCGACTAGAGTACTTC.

This chain uses TRBV6-5 with TRBJ2-1, with TRBD2 matching over 7 bases. CDR3 length: 12 residues. Germline V CDR1 and CDR2: MNHEY, SVGAGI. The V and J ends lost 4 bases and 11 bases, in that order; junction bases with no gene match: 5. CDR3 amino acids: CASSFQRGQQFF. CDR3 nucleotides: TGTGCCAGCAGTTTTCAGCGGGGACAGCAGTTCTTC.

This chain links TRBV28 with TRBJ1-2, with D possibly TRBD1 on 5 matching bases. Germline CDR1 and CDR2: MDHEN and SYDVKM. The germline V and J ends were trimmed by 7 bases and 9 bases, with 18 bases remaining between them. The CDR3 runs to 13 residues. The CDR3 DNA is TGTGCCAGCAACATACTGTCAGGGATGAGCTACACCTTC. It encodes CASNILSGMSYTF.

V usage is TRBV28 and J usage is TRBJ1-2; the match to TRBD1 covers 8 bases. This CDR3 region has 16 residues. The V segment lost 3 bases and the J segment 2 bases; nucleotides outside the gene matches: 8. Germline loops: CDR1 MDHEN, CDR2 SYDVKM. The CDR3 sequence is CASSFISAGGNYGYTF. In DNA form, the CDR3 reads TGTGCCAGCAGTTTCATTTCGGCAGGGGGCAACTATGGCTACACCTTC.

The chain recombines TRBV6-1 with TRBJ1-5; no clear D. This CDR3 is built from 15 residues. V gave up 2 bases and J gave up 5 bases, with 13 bases separating them. CDR1 is MNHNS, CDR2 SASEGT, per germline. CDR3 loop: CASSERRQGDQPQHF. Here the CDR3 DNA reads TGTGCCAGCAGTGAACGGAGGCAAGGAGATCAGCCCCAGCATTTT.

This chain joins TRBV15 and TRBJ2-3, with 8 bases aligning to TRBD1. The germline CDR1 and CDR2 sequences are LNHNV and YYDKDF (reference sequence). Losses at the gene ends were 1 base for V and 9 bases for J; bases not matched to a gene: 15. This CDR3 region has 17 residues. The CDR3 loop reads CATSRGGQAHGVGTQYF. In nucleotides, the CDR3 is TGTGCCACCAGCAGAGGGGGACAGGCTCATGGGGTTGGAACGCAGTATTTT.

The rearrangement uses TRBV7-9 and TRBJ1-4, with D perhaps TRBD1 (6 bases). Germline CDR1 SEHNR, CDR2 FQNEAQ (reference sequence). Between the trimmed V and J ends, which lost 5 bases and 0 bases, there was a span of 10 bases. The CDR3 is made up of 15 amino acids. The CDR3 region has the DNA TGTGCCAGCAGCAGGGACACCCCAACTAATGAAAAACTGTTTTTT. Residues: CASSRDTPTNEKLFF.

The chain has TRBV27 and TRBJ2-1; the match to TRBD2 covers 12 bases. The CDR3 has 19 residues. After removal of 3 bases from V and 2 bases from J, the junction contained 11 bases not matched to a gene. Germline loops: CDR1 MNHEY, CDR2 SMNVEV (reference sequence). CDR3 in DNA: TGTGCCAGCAGTTTTCCGACTAGCGGGAGCGCGGGAACCTACAATGAGCAGTTCTTC. Translating it yields CASSFPTSGSAGTYNEQFF.

This clone was detected once. V gene TRBV10-1 combines with J gene TRBJ2-1; D is unresolved. The CDR3 runs 17 residues. Germline V gives CDR1 WNHNN, CDR2 SYGVQD (reference sequence). V was shortened by 3 bases and J by 0 bases, with 15 bases between the two germline ends. The chain's CDR3 is CASSEDYRTGSYNEQFF. The CDR3 nucleotides are TGCGCCAGCAGTGAAGATTATAGGACGGGCTCCTACAATGAGCAGTTCTTC.

This chain links TRBV11-1 with TRBJ2-2; TRBD2 agrees at 8 bases. The CDR3 contains 15 residues. Germline assignment: CDR1 SGHAT and CDR2 FQDESV (reference sequence). V was pared by 5 bases and J by 6 bases, with 8 bases of the junction left unmatched. This CDR3 is CASSTGTRSSGELFF. In DNA form, the CDR3 reads TGTGCCAGCAGCACCGGGACTAGATCCTCCGGGGAGCTGTTTTTT.

The chain couples TRBV28 to TRBJ1-5; D is unclear. This CDR3 has 16 residues. With 6 bases removed from V and 0 bases from J, the gap between germline ends came to 15 bases. Germline V gene data show CDR1 as MDHEN and CDR2 as SYDVKM. This CDR3 reads CASSPRSGYSNQPQHF. The CDR3 coding sequence is TGTGCCAGCAGCCCCCGCTCCGGTTATAGCAATCAGCCCCAGCATTTT. Full variable domain (rest looked up from reference TRBV28 and TRBJ1-5): DVKVTQSSRYLVKRTGEKVFLECVQDMDHENMFWYRQDPGLGLRLIYFSYDVKMKEKGDIPEGYSVSREKKERFSLILESASTNQTSMYLCASSPRSGYSNQPQHFGDGTRLSIL.

In its sample, this clone was seen once. The rearrangement links TRBV4-1 to TRBJ2-7, with D tentatively TRBD2 (6 bases). The CDR3 extends over 15 amino acids. Trimming left V 3 bases short and J 1 base short, with 13 bases between. The germline gives CDR1 MGHRA, CDR2 YSYEKL. The CDR3 region is CASSHPTRLSYEQYF. The CDR3 nucleotides read TGCGCCAGCAGCCACCCGACTAGGTTATCCTACGAGCAGTACTTC.

This clone was detected a few times. V gene TRBV2 combines with J gene TRBJ2-7; D perhaps matches TRBD2 (5 bases). CDR3 length equals 13 residues. Germline lookup yields CDR1 SNHLY and CDR2 FYNNEI. V lost 6 bases and J lost 1, with 10 bases in between. The CDR3 loop reads CASSSGASYEQYF. As DNA, the CDR3 is TGTGCCAGCAGCAGCGGAGCGTCCTACGAGCAGTACTTC.

This sequence joins TRBV2 and TRBJ1-5; 9 bases align to TRBD1. CDR1 and CDR2 (germline): SNHLY, FYNNEI. V dropped 6 bases and J dropped 4; count of bases not matched to a gene: 1. The CDR3 has 13 amino acids. Here the CDR3 reads CASRGQGNQPQHF. Written as DNA, the CDR3 is TGTGCCAGCAGGGGACAGGGTAATCAGCCCCAGCATTTT.

V gene TRBV9 combines with J gene TRBJ1-2; TRBD1 might be the D (6 bases). Germline-derived CDR1 and CDR2 are SGDLS and YYNGEE. V was shortened by 0 bases and J by 5 bases, with 14 bases between the two germline ends. The CDR3 has 15 amino acids. CDR3 nucleotide sequence: TGTGCCAGCAGCGTAGCTTTAGGGGGAGTATATGGCTACACCTTC. This translates into CASSVALGGVYGYTF.

The count of this clone is one. The chain employs TRBV6-6 and TRBJ1-2; 7 positions match TRBD1. Germline CDR1 reads MNHNY; CDR2 reads SVGAGI (reference sequence). The CDR3 spans 14 residues. V lost 5 bases to trimming and J lost 3 bases; unmatched junction nucleotides: 6. The CDR3 loop reads CASSTVTGDYGYTF. The DNA of the CDR3 is TGTGCCAGCAGTACCGTCACAGGGGACTATGGCTACACCTTC.

The chain employs TRBV18 and TRBJ2-1, with 7 bases fitting TRBD1. V trimming: 4 bases; J trimming: 0 bases; junction bases outside the gene matches: 12. There are 18 residues in the CDR3. Germline lookup yields CDR1 KGHSH and CDR2 LQKENI. CDR3 residues: CASSRPSGDSSSYNEQFF. The CDR3 nucleotides read TGTGCCAGCTCACGGCCCTCCGGGGACAGTAGCTCCTACAATGAGCAGTTCTTC.

The CDR3 DNA reads as TGTGCCAGCAGCTCCCCGGGCAGGGAAGATACGCAGTATTTT. Its protein product is CASSSPGREDTQYF. The chain employs TRBV5-4 and TRBJ2-3, with D perhaps matching TRBD1 (5 bases). The CDR3 is made up of 14 amino acids. Looked up from germline, CDR1 is SGHNT and CDR2 is YYREEE (reference sequence). V lost 3 bases and J lost 5, with 13 bases in between.

The chain carries TRBV19 and TRBJ1-6; D gene uncertain. Germline V gene data show CDR1 as LNHDA and CDR2 as SQIVND (reference sequence). V shed 6 bases and J shed 4 bases, with 4 bases lying between them. The CDR3 length is 12 residues. CDR3 amino acids: CASREYNSPLHF. For the CDR3, the DNA is TGTGCCAGTAGGGAATATAATTCACCCCTCCACTTT.

The chain recombines TRBV6-1 with TRBJ1-5; possibly TRBD1 for D (6 bases). With 5 bases removed from V and 7 bases from J, the gap between germline ends came to 15 bases. The CDR3 extends over 14 amino acids. Germline V gene lookup returns CDR1 MNHNS and CDR2 SASEGT. The DNA of the CDR3 is TGTGCCAGCAGTCTGCCAGGGGTCTTCCAGCCCCAGCATTTT. Its protein product is CASSLPGVFQPQHF.

The chain has TRBV25-1 and TRBJ2-7; no clear D gene. Per the germline V gene, CDR1 is MGHDK and CDR2 is SYGVNS. CDR3 length: 17 residues. Trimming pared 0 bases from V and 2 bases from J, leaving 17 bases between. CDR3 region: CASSEYYRLGNTYEQYF. Written as DNA, the CDR3 is TGTGCCAGCAGTGAATATTATCGTTTGGGGAATACCTACGAGCAGTACTTC.